The T cell receptor (beta chain) described here comes from a study of regulatory T cells in long-lasting Graves disease. Study results and caveats: Lower TCR diversity characterized persistent Graves' patients relative to newly diagnosed patients.

This CDR3 spans 15 amino acids. The V gene end was trimmed by 5 bases and the J gene end by 8 bases; junction bases not matched to a gene: 9. Both iRepertoire HTBI primers and Arm-PCR of CDR3 regions were used to build the TCR beta libraries. TCRdb fed the multiplex PCR reads into MiXCR, producing one record per CDR3 protein. In the table there are a few hundred thousand distinct CDR3 sequences, roughly 12% of which are singletons. Time point reported: newly diagnosed GD, antithyroid drugs for less than 3 months. Extracted RNA from PBMCs served as the source of the TCR library. In the case of this clonotype: Its target is unknown.

The same sample was also used in a study of T cells in Graves' hyperthyroidism and ophthalmopathy. From that second work: A set of HTBI primers served as the primers for a first-round RT-PCR of the TCR CDR3. The blood repertoire included most of the expanded thyroid clonotypes above 0.001.

The sequence was collected from a man younger than 40 with Graves disease. The sample in question was peripheral blood mononuclear cells (PBMCs), obtained at new diagnosis, from a patient treated with antithyroid drugs. The chain couples TRBV12-3 or TRBV12-4 to TRBJ2-1, with 10 bases aligning to TRBD2. CDR3 in DNA: TGTGCCAGCAGTCGCCCCCTAGCGGGAGTTTATGAGCAGTTCTTC. Protein product: CASSRPLAGVYEQFF.